These 17 T cell receptor beta chains were sequenced from one sample in a study of T-cell reconstitution after alpha-beta-depleted transplantation in children. As it was prepared, the TCRbeta library received unique molecular identifiers. TCRdb ran MiXCR on the PCR reads and lists one entry per CDR3 protein. The sample carries about 340,000 distinct CDR3 sequences, about 14% recorded once. The sample was PBMCs, taken from the stem cell graft. These receptor sequences come from a human donor who donated a stem cell graft to a child with Fanconi anemia.

In this sample, this clonotype turned up many times. The rearrangement links TRBV7-2 to TRBJ2-5, with D maybe TRBD2 (5 bases). The CDR3 has 13 amino acids. V lost 3 bases, J lost 5 bases, and 10 bases lay in between. Germline V CDR1 and CDR2: SGHTA, FQGNSA. CDR3 region: CASSFLGSETQYF. The CDR3, as DNA: TGTGCCAGCAGCTTTTTAGGGAGCGAGACCCAGTACTTC.

The chain links TRBV3-1 to TRBJ2-7; possible D gene TRBD1, 5 bases. The germline gives CDR1 LGHDT, CDR2 YNNKEL (reference sequence). The CDR3 is made up of 16 amino acids. The V gene lost 5 bases and the J gene lost 0 bases, with 17 bases spanning the gap. The CDR3 sequence is CASSKGHLASSYEQYF. Here the CDR3 DNA reads TGTGCCAGCAGCAAAGGACACCTTGCGAGCTCCTACGAGCAGTACTTC.

This clonotype showed up just a few times. V usage is TRBV12-3 or TRBV12-4 and J usage is TRBJ1-4; D may be TRBD1 (5 bases). CDR3 length equals 12 residues. The germline V and J ends were trimmed by 7 bases and 6 bases, with 9 bases remaining between them. For the CDR3, the DNA is TGTGCCAGCACCAGGGCAGATGAAAAACTGTTTTTT. It translates to CASTRADEKLFF.

The CDR3 sequence is CASRRDRGSYNEQFF. The CDR3 nucleotides are TGTGCCAGCAGAAGGGACAGGGGATCCTACAATGAGCAGTTCTTC. J is TRBJ2-1 and V is TRBV2; 10 bases match TRBD1. The V and J ends lost 6 bases and 1 base, in that order; junction bases with no gene match: 3. This CDR3 comprises 15 residues. The germline gives CDR1 SNHLY, CDR2 FYNNEI.

This clonotype came up many times. The chain couples TRBV9 to TRBJ2-3; no definite D call. The CDR3 loop spans 15 amino acids. Trimming pared 4 bases from V and 0 bases from J, leaving 12 bases between. CDR1 is SGDLS and CDR2 is YYNGEE in the germline V gene. In DNA, the CDR3 is TGTGCCAGCAGCCCCTCAGTTGGAAGCACAGATACGCAGTATTTT. This codes for CASSPSVGSTDTQYF.

This clonotype was detected many times. This chain links TRBV27 with TRBJ2-7, with 8 positions matching TRBD2. The V and J ends lost 7 bases and 1 base, in that order; junction bases with no gene match: 3. The germline V gene encodes CDR1 MNHEY and CDR2 SMNVEV (reference sequence). The CDR3 runs 13 residues. The CDR3 region has the DNA TGTGCCAGCAAAACGGGGGGGTCCTACGAGCAGTACTTC. Amino acid sequence: CASKTGGSYEQYF.

The CDR3 spells CATSRDWVGEAFF. The CDR3 region has the DNA TGTGCCACCAGCAGAGATTGGGTGGGTGAAGCTTTCTTT. The chain uses TRBV15 and TRBJ1-1; D call uncertain. Germline V gene sequence: CDR1 LNHNV, CDR2 YYDKDF (reference sequence). Between the trimmed V and J ends, which lost 0 bases and 7 bases, there was a span of 9 bases. CDR3 length: 13 residues.

Note on this clonotype: A read error may be the cause here, since a much bigger clone is one base away. The V call is TRBV20-1, the J call TRBJ2-1, with D possibly matching TRBD2 (6 bases). Germline CDR1 is DFQATT and CDR2 is SNEGSKA (reference sequence). Trimming shortened V by 8 bases and J by 0 bases, and 14 bases separated the two germline ends. This CDR3 has 14 amino acids. The CDR3 DNA is TGCAGTTATAGCGGCGGATCCTCCTACAATGAGCAGTTCTTC. This gives the protein CSYSGGSSYNEQFF.

The sample holds a few counts of this clonotype. The CDR3 is CASSPGTVHYGYTF. CDR3 nucleotides: TGTGCCAGCAGCCCCGGGACAGTACACTATGGCTACACCTTC. This sequence joins TRBV7-9 and TRBJ1-2; TRBD1 matches 7 bases. Germline V gene data show CDR1 as SEHNR and CDR2 as FQNEAQ (reference sequence). The CDR3 covers 14 residues. Germline trimming cut 5 bases from V and 3 bases from J; bases unmatched to any gene: 6.

The J gene is TRBJ2-1, the V gene TRBV27, with 7 bases matching TRBD2. CDR3 length: 13 amino acids. Trimming took 8 bases from V and 6 from J; bases not matched to a gene: 7. The germline V gene encodes CDR1 MNHEY and CDR2 SMNVEV (reference sequence). CDR3 bases: TGTGCCAGCGGAATAGCGGGCCTCAATGAGCAGTTCTTC. Translating gives CASGIAGLNEQFF.

V usage is TRBV7-9 and J usage is TRBJ2-7, with a tentative D call TRBD1 (5 bases). The CDR3 extends over 12 amino acids. V was trimmed by 5 bases and J by 7 bases, leaving 12 bases between them. The germline gives CDR1 SEHNR, CDR2 FQNEAQ (reference sequence). The CDR3, as DNA: TGTGCCAGCAGCAGACAGTCTGGAGAGCAGTACGTC. This sequence encodes CASSRQSGEQYV.

This clonotype was seen more than once but under ten times. This chain joins TRBV5-4 and TRBJ2-3; no clear D. Between the trimmed V and J ends, which lost 4 bases and 1 base, there was a span of 10 bases. This CDR3 is 14 amino acids long. The germline V gene has CDR1 SGHNT and CDR2 YYREEE (reference sequence). CDR3 nucleotides: TGTGCCAGCAGCCCCTCTCGCCGCACAGATACGCAGTATTTT. It translates to CASSPSRRTDTQYF.

The chain uses TRBV5-1 and TRBJ2-1; TRBD2 aligns across 10 bases. Trimming at V came to 4 bases and at J to 7 bases, leaving 11 bases not matched to a gene. The CDR3 consists of 16 residues. Germline CDR1 reads SGHRS; CDR2 reads YFSETQ. The CDR3 is CASSSRASGGVNEQFF. In DNA form, the CDR3 reads TGCGCCAGCAGCAGTCGGGCTAGCGGGGGAGTAAATGAGCAGTTCTTC. The variable domain in full, with the rest retrieved from reference TRBV5-1 and TRBJ2-1, is KAGVTQTPRYLIKTRGQQVTLSCSPISGHRSVSWYQQTPGQGLQFLFEYFSETQRNKGNFPGRFSGRQFSNSRSEMNVSTLELGDSALYLCASSSRASGGVNEQFFGPGTRLTVL.

In its sample, this clonotype was seen a few times. The rearrangement joins TRBV7-8 to TRBJ1-1, with unresolved D. The CDR3 spans 15 residues. Trimming left V 0 bases short and J 2 bases short, with 10 bases between. Germline V gene sequence: CDR1 SGHVS, CDR2 FQNEAQ. The CDR3 region is CASSLASHRNTEAFF. CDR3 coding DNA: TGTGCCAGCAGCTTAGCGTCCCACCGTAACACTGAAGCTTTCTTT.

This clonotype occurred a few times. This chain connects TRBV29-1 to TRBJ2-5, with 7 bases lining up with TRBD2. V trimming: 3 bases; J trimming: 1 base; junction bases outside the gene matches: 5. The CDR3 runs 14 residues. CDR1 and CDR2 from the germline V gene are SQVTM and ANQGSEA. Here the CDR3 DNA reads TGCAGCGTTGATTGGGCGGGAGTCCAAGAGACCCAGTACTTC. The encoded protein is CSVDWAGVQETQYF.

This clonotype has more than one count but fewer than ten. The chain employs TRBV2 and TRBJ2-7; a weak D match, TRBD2 (6 bases). This CDR3 spans 15 amino acids. CDR1 is SNHLY and CDR2 is FYNNEI in the germline V gene. V was clipped by 3 bases and J by 0 bases, with 12 bases between them. The CDR3 DNA reads TGTGCCAGCAGTGAGGGAGGAGATCTCTCCTACGAGCAGTACTTC. It encodes CASSEGGDLSYEQYF. Together with reference TRBV2 and TRBJ2-7, the CDR3 gives the full variable domain: EPEVTQTPSHQVTQMGQEVILRCVPISNHLYFYWYRQILGQKVEFLVSFYNNEISEKSEIFDDQFSVERPDGSNFTLKIRSTKLEDSAMYFCASSEGGDLSYEQYFGPGTRLTVT.

In regard to this clonotype: Being one base from a much bigger clone, this may be a read error. The rearrangement links TRBV6-1 to TRBJ2-3; maybe TRBD1 (6 bases). From germline, CDR1 is MNHNS and CDR2 SASEGT. V was cut by 5 bases and J by 4 bases, with 19 bases left in between. There are 16 residues in the CDR3. This CDR3 reads CASSTIPGHHADTQYF. As DNA, the CDR3 is TGTGCCAGCAGTACAATTCCGGGACACCACGCAGATACGCAGTATTTT.